This TCR beta chain was recovered during a study of shared clonotypes between healthy human individuals. The study's findings and limits: Large sequencing depth failed to make sorted-subset sequencing complete, rarefaction showed. Memory subsets generally showed smaller estimated richness than naive subsets did. Clonotypes shared by all four donors outscored non-shared clonotypes in generation probability. The diversity represented, both genetic and in exposure history, was limited by few donors.

This clone was observed a single time. Its antigen is not known. This CDR3 spans 14 amino acids. Trimming took 5 bases from V and 7 from J, leaving 17 bases between them. Per the germline V gene, CDR1 is SGHAT and CDR2 is FQNNGV. The assay was immunoSEQ multiplex PCR, and TCRdb's table has in-frame clones only and misses some. The repertoire has about 770,000 clones, approximately 72% of them found once; the top ten carry approximately 1.7%. This chain uses TRBV11-2 with TRBJ1-1; TRBD1 might be the D (5 bases). The receptor comes from a woman aged 25 to 39 in good health. The sample was memory CD4+ T cells sorted from blood. The sample's subset: CD45RA-negative fraction. The CDR3 DNA follows: TGTGCCAGCAGCCTTGAGGGGACGGGCCGTGAAGCTTTCTTT. This codes for CASSLEGTGREAFF.